The text below deals with one T cell receptor beta chain. This specimen comes from a study of blood T cell repertoires in COVID-19. Across the study: From T cells, B-cell-depleted T cells, or PBMCs came the material, which was cDNA or gDNA.

In germline, CDR1 is WNHNN, CDR2 SYGVQD (reference sequence). CDR3 length: 15 residues. V was pared by 3 bases and J by 0 bases, with 2 bases of the junction left unmatched. As handled by the study authors: Amplification with reference gene primers provided the estimates of nucleated cell counts. Using immunoSEQ multiplex PCR, the repertoire was profiled, and TCRdb retains in-frame clones only, with some absent. V and J calls and clone size are given by that table; D and trimming were obtained from the DNA. This table has about 180,000 clones, 80% appearing once. Membership in each cohort depended on participant-reported clinical history. People in the exposed group encountered a COVID-19 case within 2 weeks before entering the study.

Sequenced material: PBMCs or T cells enriched from blood (not recorded which). This chain uses TRBV10-1 with TRBJ2-3; 8 bases match TRBD2. The clonotype originates from a man in his 60s who had been exposed to COVID-19. In nucleotides, the CDR3 is TGCGCCAGCAGTGACCCTAGCGGGAGCACAGATACGCAGTATTTT. Protein product: CASSDPSGSTDTQYF.